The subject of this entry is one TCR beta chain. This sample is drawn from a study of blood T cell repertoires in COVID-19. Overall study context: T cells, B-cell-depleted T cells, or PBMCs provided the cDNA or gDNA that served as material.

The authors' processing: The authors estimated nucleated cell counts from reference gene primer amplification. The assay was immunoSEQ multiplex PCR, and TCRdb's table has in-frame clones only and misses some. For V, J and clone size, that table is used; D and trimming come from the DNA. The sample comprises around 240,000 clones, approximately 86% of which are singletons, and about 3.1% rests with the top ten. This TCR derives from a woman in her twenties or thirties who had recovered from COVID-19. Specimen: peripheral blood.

Here the CDR3 DNA reads TGTGCCAGCACCTCAGGAAGAACTGAAGCTTTCTTT. Its protein is CASTSGRTEAFF. The chain joins TRBV2 to TRBJ1-1; D ambiguous. The V end was cut by 7 bases, the J end by 5 bases, with 11 bases between. The CDR3 consists of 12 residues. CDR1 and CDR2 (germline): SNHLY, FYNNEI. Combining the CDR3 with reference TRBV2 and TRBJ1-1 gives the whole variable domain EPEVTQTPSHQVTQMGQEVILRCVPISNHLYFYWYRQILGQKVEFLVSFYNNEISEKSEIFDDQFSVERPDGSNFTLKIRSTKLEDSAMYFCASTSGRTEAFFGQGTRLTVV.